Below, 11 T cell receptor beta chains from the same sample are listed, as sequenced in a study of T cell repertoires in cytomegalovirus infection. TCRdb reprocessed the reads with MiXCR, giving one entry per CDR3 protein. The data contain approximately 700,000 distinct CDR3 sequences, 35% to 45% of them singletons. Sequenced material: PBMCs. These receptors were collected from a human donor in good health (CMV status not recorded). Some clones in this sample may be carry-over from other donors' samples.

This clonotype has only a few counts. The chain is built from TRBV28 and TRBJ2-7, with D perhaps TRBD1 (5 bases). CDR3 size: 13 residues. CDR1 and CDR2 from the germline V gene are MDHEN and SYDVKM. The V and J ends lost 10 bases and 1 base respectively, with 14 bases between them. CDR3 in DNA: TGTGCCATCAAGAAAGACAGTTCCTACGAGCAGTACTTC. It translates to CAIKKDSSYEQYF.

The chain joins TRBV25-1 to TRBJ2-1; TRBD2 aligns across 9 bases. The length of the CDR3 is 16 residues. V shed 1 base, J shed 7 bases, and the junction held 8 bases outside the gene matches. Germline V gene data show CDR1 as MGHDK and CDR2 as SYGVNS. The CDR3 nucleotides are TGTGCCAGCAGTGAATGGGGCGGGGGGGGCATAAATGAGCAGTTCTTC. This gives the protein CASSEWGGGGINEQFF.

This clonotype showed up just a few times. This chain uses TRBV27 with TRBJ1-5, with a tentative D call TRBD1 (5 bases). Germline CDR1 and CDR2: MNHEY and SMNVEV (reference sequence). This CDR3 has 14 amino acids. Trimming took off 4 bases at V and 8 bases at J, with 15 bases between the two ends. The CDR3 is CASSYVRGAEPQHF. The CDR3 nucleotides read TGTGCCAGCAGTTATGTGCGTGGGGCCGAGCCCCAGCATTTT.

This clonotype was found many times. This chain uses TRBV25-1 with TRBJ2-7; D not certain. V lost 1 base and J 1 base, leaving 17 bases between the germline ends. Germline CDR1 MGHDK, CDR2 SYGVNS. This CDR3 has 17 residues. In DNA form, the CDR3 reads TGTGCCAGCAGTGAATCCTTAAGTTCAGGAATATCCTACGAGCAGTACTTC. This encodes CASSESLSSGISYEQYF.

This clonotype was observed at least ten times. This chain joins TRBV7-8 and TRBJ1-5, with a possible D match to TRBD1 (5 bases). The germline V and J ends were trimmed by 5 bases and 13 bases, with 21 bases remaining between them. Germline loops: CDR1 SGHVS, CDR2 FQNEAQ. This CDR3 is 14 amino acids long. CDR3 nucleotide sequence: TGTGCCAGCAGCCGCGGGGGGAAAGGAAGAACTCAGCATTTT. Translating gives CASSRGGKGRTQHF.

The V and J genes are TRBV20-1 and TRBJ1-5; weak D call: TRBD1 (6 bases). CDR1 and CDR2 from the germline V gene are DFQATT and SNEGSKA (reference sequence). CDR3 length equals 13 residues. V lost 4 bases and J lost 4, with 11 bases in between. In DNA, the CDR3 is TGCAGTGCTACGGACAGTGCGAATCAGCCCCAGCATTTT. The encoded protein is CSATDSANQPQHF.

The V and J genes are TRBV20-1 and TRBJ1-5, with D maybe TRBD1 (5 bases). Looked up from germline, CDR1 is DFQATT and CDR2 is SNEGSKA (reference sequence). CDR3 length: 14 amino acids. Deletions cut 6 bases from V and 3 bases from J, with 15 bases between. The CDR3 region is CSAGGTDFNQPQHF. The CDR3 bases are TGCAGTGCGGGGGGGACTGATTTCAATCAGCCCCAGCATTTT.

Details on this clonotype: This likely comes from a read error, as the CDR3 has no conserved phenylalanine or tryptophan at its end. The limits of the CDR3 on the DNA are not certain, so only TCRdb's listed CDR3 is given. The CDR3: CASSSGSSGGAHNEQLL. V gene TRBV5-5 combines with J gene TRBJ2-1; the tabulated D call, TRBD2, remains unverified against the DNA. Including both end residues, the CDR3 is 17 amino acids long. Per the germline V gene, CDR1 is SGHKS and CDR2 is YYEKEE (reference sequence).

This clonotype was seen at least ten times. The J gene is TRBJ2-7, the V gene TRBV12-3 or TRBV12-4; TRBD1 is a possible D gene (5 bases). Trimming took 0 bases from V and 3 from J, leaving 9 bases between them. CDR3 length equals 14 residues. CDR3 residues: CASSLARDGYEQYF. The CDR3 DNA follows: TGTGCCAGCAGTTTAGCCAGGGATGGCTACGAGCAGTACTTC.

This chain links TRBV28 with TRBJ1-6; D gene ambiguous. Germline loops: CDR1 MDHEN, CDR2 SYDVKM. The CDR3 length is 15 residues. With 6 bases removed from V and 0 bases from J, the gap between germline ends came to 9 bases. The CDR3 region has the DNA TGTGCCAGCAGCTTACATAGCTCCTATAATTCACCCCTCCACTTT. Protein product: CASSLHSSYNSPLHF.

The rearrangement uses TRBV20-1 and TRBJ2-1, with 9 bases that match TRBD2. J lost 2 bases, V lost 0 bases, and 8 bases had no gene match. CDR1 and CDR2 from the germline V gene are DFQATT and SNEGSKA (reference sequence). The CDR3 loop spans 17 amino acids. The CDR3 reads CSARDGASGKPYNEQFF. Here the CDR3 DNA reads TGCAGTGCTAGAGATGGGGCTAGCGGGAAGCCCTACAATGAGCAGTTCTTC.